Sequencing of this TCR beta chain was carried out in a study of cytotoxic CD8 clonotypes in ibrutinib-treated CLL. Study as a whole: Samples yielded averages of around 280,000 productive templates and 90,000 to 95,000 productive rearrangements.

CDR1 is SGDLS, CDR2 YYNGEE, per germline. The CDR3 has 14 amino acids. Unmatched junction bases numbered 3, after V lost 2 bases and J lost 3 bases. TCRdb's copy holds only in-frame clones and misses some; the assay was immunoSEQ multiplex PCR. The repertoire includes about 200,000 clones, more than 75% of them detected once, and over 10% sits in the top ten. This clonotype was sampled from a human donor with chronic lymphocytic leukemia. This chain connects TRBV9 to TRBJ2-3; 7 bases map to TRBD2. This material consisted of PBMCs, taken after 12 months of ibrutinib treatment. CDR3: CASSVVGGTDTQYF. CDR3 nucleotide sequence: TGTGCCAGCAGCGTTGTGGGGGGGACAGATACGCAGTATTTT.